The text below deals with one TCR beta chain. This clone was recorded a few times. Its specific antigen is unknown. There are no base qualities to consult, and no much larger clone falls within one base. Genomic DNA was extracted from sorted cells for sequencing of the TCRbeta CDR3 region. The immunoSEQ Assay was used for sequencing of TCRbeta CDR3 regions. TCRdb's version of the immuneACCESS table is confined to in-frame rearrangements and falls short of the full clone set. An unresolved V gene accounts for under half of the shortfall where checked; the remainder is of unknown origin. This sample has tens of thousands of clones in its table, and approximately 85% of those were observed once. Of the sample, 3.5% to 4.5% falls within the top ten clones. From a lookup of the germline V gene, CDR1 and CDR2 are MNHEY and SVGAGI. Deletion took 6 bases off V and 5 bases off J, with a span of 11 bases between the germline ends. The CDR3 spans 13 residues, from the cysteine through the phenylalanine. The CDR3 DNA has 39 bases and is translated from base 1.

These data originate in a study of OX40 agonist ivuxolimab in advanced cancers. Turning to the overall study: Ivuxolimab was a fully human IgG2 agonistic monoclonal antibody targeting the costimulatory receptor OX40 (CD134). The purpose of peripheral TCRbeta sequencing was to test whether ivuxolimab changed TCR sequence diversity and led to clonal T-cell expansion. Intravenous ivuxolimab was administered to patients every 2 weeks at six dose levels: 0.01, 0.1, 0.3, 1.5, 3 and 10 mg/kg. A male proportion of 82.7% and a mean age of roughly 58 years, ranging from about 23 to 90, were recorded for the dose-escalation cohort. Patients were allowed to have had prior anti-PD-1, anti-PD-L1 or anti-CTLA-4 therapy, and 30% to 40% of the dose-escalation patients had previously received checkpoint inhibitors. Among the roughly 50 dose-escalation patients, about 20 had hepatocellular carcinoma, about 15 melanoma, 9 renal cell carcinoma and 9 head and neck cancer. The paper reports the monotherapy dose-escalation portion (N of about 47 patients) of the phase I ivuxolimab trial. Partial responses occurred in three dose-escalation patients: two with cutaneous melanoma and one with hepatocellular carcinoma.

Paper-wide results and their limitations: Low levels of normalized T-cell clonal expansion were also seen in some nonresponding patients. Partial responders in the 0.1-3.0 mg/kg groups had among the lowest normalized peripheral clonal expansion, especially among CD8+ T cells. After ivuxolimab, more expanded clones were found on average in CD8+ T cells than in CD4+ T cells. At doses of 0.1 to 3.0 mg/kg, clonal expansion of both CD4+ and CD8+ T cells in blood was seen between baseline and week 6. The antigen specificity of the peripheral T cells that underwent clonal expansion was not determined.

Patients with a history of autoimmune disease or receiving systemic immunosuppression were excluded from the trial. Peripheral blood for TCR sequencing was collected from all dose cohorts at baseline, on cycle 4 day 1, and on cycle 7 day 1. The samples were taken from a phase I, first-in-human, multicenter, open-label dose-escalation trial of ivuxolimab. Adults with locally advanced or metastatic melanoma, renal cell carcinoma, hepatocellular carcinoma or head and neck squamous cell carcinoma were enrolled in the trial. Before TCR sequencing, CD4+ T cells and CD8+ T cells from peripheral blood were sorted into separate populations.

Here the chain combines TRBV6-5 and TRBJ2-4; the D gene is perhaps TRBD1, from 5 matching bases. This TCR was recovered from an adult with an advanced solid tumor such as melanoma, head and neck, liver or kidney cancer. Sequencing used CD4+ or CD8+ T cells sorted from blood, obtained in a trial of the OX40 agonist ivuxolimab. CDR3 sequence: CASSLTVQNIQYF. The DNA is as follows: TGTGCCAGCAGCCTGACAGTGCAAAACATTCAGTACTTC.